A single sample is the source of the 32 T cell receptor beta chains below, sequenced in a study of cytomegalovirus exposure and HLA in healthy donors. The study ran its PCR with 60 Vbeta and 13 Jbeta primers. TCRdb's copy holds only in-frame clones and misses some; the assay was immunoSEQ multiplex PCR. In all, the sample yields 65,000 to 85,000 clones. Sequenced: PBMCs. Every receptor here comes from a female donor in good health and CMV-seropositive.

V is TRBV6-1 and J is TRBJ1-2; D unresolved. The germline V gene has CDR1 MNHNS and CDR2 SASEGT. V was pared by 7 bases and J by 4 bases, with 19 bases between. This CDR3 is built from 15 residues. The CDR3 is CASTPPLLKTYGYTF. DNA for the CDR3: TGTGCCAGCACACCCCCTCTCCTAAAAACCTATGGCTACACCTTC.

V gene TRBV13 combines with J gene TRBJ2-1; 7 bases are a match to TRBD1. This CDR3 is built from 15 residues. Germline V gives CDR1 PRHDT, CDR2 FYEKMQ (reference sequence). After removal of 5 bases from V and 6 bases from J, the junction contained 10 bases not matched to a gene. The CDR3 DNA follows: TGTGCCAGCAGCCCACTCCAGGGGGTGAGCAATGAGCAGTTCTTC. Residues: CASSPLQGVSNEQFF.

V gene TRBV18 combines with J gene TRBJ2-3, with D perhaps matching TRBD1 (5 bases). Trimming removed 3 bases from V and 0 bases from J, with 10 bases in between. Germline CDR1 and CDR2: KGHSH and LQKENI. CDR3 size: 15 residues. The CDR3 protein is CASSPRTISTDTQYF. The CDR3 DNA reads TGTGCCAGCTCACCCCGGACAATTAGCACAGATACGCAGTATTTT.

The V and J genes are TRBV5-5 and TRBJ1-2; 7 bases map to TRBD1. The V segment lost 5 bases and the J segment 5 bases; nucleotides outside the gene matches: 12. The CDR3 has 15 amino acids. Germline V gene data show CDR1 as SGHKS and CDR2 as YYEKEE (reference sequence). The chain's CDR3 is CASSTQGEVVYGYTF. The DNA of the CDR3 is TGTGCCAGCAGTACCCAGGGGGAGGTAGTGTATGGCTACACCTTC.

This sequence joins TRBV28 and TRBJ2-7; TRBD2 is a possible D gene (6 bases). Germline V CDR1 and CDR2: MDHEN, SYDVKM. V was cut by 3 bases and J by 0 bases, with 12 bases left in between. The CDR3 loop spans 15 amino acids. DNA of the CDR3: TGTGCCAGCAGTTTGAGCGGGTCCTACTCCTACGAGCAGTACTTC. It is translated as CASSLSGSYSYEQYF.

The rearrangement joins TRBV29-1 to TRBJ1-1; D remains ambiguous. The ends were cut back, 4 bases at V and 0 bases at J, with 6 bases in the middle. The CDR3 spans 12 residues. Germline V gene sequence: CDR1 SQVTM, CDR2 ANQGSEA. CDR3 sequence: CSVATVNTEAFF. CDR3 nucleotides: TGCAGCGTTGCCACAGTGAACACTGAAGCTTTCTTT.

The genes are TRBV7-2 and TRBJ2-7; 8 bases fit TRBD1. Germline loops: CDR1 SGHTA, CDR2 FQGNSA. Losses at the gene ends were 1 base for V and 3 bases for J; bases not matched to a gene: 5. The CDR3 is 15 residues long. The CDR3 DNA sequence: TGTGCCAGCAGCTTAGGGCAGGGGGCCTTCTACGAGCAGTACTTC. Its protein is CASSLGQGAFYEQYF.

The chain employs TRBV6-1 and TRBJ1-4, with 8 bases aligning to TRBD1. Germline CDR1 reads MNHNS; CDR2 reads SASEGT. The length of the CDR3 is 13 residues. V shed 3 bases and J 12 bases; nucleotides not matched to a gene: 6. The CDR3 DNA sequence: TGTGCCAGCAGTGAGACACAGGGGGGGGAACTGTTTTTT. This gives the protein CASSETQGGELFF.

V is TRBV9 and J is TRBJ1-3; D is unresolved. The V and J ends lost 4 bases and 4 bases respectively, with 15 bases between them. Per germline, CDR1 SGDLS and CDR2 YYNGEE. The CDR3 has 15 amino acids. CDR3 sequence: CASSPTPARGNTIYF. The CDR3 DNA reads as TGTGCCAGCAGCCCGACGCCCGCGCGGGGAAACACCATATATTTT.

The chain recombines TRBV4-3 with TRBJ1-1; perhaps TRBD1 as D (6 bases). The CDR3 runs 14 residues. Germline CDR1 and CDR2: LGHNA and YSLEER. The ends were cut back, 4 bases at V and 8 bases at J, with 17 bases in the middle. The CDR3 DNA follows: TGCGCCAGCAGCCTCAAGGACAGTGAGTGCGAAGCTTTCTTT. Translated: CASSLKDSECEAFF.

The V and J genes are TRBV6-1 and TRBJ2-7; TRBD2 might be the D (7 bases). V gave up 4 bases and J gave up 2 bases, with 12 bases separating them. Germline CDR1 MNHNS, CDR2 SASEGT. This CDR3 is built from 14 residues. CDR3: CASSAGGQPYEQYF. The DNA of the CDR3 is TGTGCCAGCAGTGCGGGAGGACAGCCCTACGAGCAGTACTTC.

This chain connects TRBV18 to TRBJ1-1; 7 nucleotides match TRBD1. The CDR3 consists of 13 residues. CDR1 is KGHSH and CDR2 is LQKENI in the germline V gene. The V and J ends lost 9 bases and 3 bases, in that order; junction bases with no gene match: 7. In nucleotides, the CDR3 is TGTGCCAGTTACCAGGGGGAGGACACTGAAGCTTTCTTT. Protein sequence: CASYQGEDTEAFF.

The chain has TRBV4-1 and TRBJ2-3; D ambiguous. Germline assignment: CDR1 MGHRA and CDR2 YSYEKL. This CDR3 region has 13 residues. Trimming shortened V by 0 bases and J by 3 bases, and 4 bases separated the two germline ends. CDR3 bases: TGCGCCAGCAGCCAAGAAATAACAGATACGCAGTATTTT. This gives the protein CASSQEITDTQYF.

CDR3 in DNA: TGTGCCAGCACCAACAACAGGGGGGGAACTGAAGCTTTCTTT. Translating gives CASTNNRGGTEAFF. The V call is TRBV28, the J call TRBJ1-1; 8 positions agree with TRBD1. The CDR3 consists of 14 residues. Trimming cost V 7 bases and J 5 bases; bases outside gene matches: 9. Germline assignment: CDR1 MDHEN and CDR2 SYDVKM.

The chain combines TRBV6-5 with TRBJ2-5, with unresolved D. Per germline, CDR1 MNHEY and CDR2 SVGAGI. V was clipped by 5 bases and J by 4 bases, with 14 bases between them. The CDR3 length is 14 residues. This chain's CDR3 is CASSPWSPGETQYF. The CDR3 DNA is TGTGCCAGCAGTCCCTGGAGTCCGGGAGAGACCCAGTACTTC.

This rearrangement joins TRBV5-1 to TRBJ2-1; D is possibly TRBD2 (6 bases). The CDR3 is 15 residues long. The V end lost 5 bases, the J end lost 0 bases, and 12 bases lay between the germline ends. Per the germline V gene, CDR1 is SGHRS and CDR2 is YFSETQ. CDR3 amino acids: CASRTAGSSYNEQFF. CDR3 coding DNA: TGCGCCAGCAGAACCGCGGGGAGCTCCTACAATGAGCAGTTCTTC.

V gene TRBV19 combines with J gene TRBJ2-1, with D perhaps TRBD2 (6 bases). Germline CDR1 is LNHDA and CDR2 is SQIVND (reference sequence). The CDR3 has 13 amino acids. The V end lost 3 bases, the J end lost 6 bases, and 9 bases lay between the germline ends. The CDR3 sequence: CASSIQGGNEQFF. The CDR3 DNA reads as TGTGCCAGTAGTATTCAGGGAGGCAATGAGCAGTTCTTC.

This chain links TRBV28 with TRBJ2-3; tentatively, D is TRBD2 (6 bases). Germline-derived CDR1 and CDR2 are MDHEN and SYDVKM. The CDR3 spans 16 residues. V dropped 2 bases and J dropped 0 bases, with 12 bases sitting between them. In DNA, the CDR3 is TGTGCCAGCAGTTTAGAGGGCGGGACTAGCACAGATACGCAGTATTTT. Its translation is CASSLEGGTSTDTQYF.

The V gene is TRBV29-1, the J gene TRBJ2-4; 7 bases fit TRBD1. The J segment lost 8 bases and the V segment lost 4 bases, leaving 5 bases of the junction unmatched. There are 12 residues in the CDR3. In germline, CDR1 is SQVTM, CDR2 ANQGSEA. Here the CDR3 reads CSVGQGRDIQYF. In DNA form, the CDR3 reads TGCAGCGTTGGACAGGGACGGGACATTCAGTACTTC.

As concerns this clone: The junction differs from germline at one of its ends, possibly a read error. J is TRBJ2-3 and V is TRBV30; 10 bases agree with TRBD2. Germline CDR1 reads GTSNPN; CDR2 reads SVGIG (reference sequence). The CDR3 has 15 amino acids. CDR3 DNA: TGTGCCGGGAGTGGTCTAGCGGGAGTGCTAGATACGCAGTATTTT. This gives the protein CAGSGLAGVLDTQYF.

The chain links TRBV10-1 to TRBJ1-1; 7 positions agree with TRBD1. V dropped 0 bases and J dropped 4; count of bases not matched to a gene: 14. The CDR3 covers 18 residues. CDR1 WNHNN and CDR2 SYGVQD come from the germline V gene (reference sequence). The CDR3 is CASSESRGLKRGSTEAFF. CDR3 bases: TGCGCCAGCAGTGAGTCGAGGGGGCTGAAGAGGGGAAGCACTGAAGCTTTCTTT.

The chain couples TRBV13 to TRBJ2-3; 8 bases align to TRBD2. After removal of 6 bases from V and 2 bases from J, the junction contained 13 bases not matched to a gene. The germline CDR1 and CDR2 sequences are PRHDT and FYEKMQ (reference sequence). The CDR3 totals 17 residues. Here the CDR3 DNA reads TGTGCCAGCAGTTCGCCCCCGGGACTAGAAATCACAGATACGCAGTATTTT. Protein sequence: CASSSPPGLEITDTQYF.

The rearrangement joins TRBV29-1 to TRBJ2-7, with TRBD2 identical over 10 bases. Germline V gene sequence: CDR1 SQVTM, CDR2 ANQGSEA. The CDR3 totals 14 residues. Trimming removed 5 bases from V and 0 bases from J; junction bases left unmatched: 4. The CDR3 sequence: CSVSGTSDSYEQYF. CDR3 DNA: TGCAGCGTTTCAGGGACTAGCGACTCCTACGAGCAGTACTTC.

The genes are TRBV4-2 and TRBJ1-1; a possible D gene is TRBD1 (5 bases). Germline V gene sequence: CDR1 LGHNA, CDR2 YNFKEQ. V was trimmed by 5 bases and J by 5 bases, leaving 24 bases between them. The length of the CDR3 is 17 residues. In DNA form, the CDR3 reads TGTGCCAGCAGCACTCTGCTGGGGCAGGGATTGGGAACTGAAGCTTTCTTT. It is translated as CASSTLLGQGLGTEAFF.

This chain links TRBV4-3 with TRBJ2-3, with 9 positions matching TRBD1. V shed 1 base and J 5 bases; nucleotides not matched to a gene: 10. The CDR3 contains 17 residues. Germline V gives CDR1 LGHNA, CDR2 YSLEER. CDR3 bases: TGCGCCAGCAGCCAAGTCCTCGGTGGACAGGGGATAGATACGCAGTATTTT. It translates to CASSQVLGGQGIDTQYF.

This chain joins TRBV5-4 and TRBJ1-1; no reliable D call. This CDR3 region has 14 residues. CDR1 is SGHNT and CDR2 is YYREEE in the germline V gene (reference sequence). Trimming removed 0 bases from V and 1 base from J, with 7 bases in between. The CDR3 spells CASSLDNANTEAFF. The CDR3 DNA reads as TGTGCCAGCAGCTTGGACAACGCGAACACTGAAGCTTTCTTT. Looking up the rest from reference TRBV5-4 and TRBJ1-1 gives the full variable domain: ETGVTQSPTHLIKTRGQQVTLRCSSQSGHNTVSWYQQALGQGPQFIFQYYREEENGRGNFPPRFSGLQFPNYSSELNVNALELDDSALYLCASSLDNANTEAFFGQGTRLTVV.

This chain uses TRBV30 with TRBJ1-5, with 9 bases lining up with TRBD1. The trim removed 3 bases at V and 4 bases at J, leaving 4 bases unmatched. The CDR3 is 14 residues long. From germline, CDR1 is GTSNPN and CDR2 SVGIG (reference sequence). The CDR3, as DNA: TGTGCCTGGAGCCAAGGGACAGGGAATCAGCCCCAGCATTTT. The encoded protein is CAWSQGTGNQPQHF.

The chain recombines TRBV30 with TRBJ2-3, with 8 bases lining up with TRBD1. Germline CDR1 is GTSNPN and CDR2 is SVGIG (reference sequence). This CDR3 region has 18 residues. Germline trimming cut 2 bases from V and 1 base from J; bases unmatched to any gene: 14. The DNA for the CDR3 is TGTGCCTGGAGTACGGGACAGGAGCTATTGGGTGGCACAGATACGCAGTATTTT. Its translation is CAWSTGQELLGGTDTQYF.

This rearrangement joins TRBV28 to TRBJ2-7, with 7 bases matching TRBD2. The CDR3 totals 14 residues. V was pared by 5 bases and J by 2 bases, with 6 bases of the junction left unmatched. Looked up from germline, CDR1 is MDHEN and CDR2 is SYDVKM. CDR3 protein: CASSNPGGAYEQYF. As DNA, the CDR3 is TGTGCCAGCAGTAACCCTGGGGGGGCCTACGAGCAGTACTTC.

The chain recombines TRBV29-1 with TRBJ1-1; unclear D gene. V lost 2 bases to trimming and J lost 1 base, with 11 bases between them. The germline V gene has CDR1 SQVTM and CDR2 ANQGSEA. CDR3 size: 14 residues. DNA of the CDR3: TGCAGCGTTGAAATCGCAGGAAAGAACACTGAAGCTTTCTTT. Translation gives CSVEIAGKNTEAFF.

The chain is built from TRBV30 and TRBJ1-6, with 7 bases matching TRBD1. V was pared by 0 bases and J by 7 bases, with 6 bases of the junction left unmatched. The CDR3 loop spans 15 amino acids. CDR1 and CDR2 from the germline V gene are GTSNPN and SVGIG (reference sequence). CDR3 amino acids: CAWSVTGQLNSPLHF. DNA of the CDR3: TGTGCCTGGAGTGTAACGGGACAGTTAAATTCACCCCTCCACTTT.

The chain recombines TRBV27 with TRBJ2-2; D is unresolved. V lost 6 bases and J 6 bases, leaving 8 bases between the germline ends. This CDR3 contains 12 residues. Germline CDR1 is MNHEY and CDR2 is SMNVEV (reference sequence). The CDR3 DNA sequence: TGTGCCAGCAGAGGCGCGGCCGGGGAGCTGTTTTTT. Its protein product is CASRGAAGELFF.